This T cell receptor (beta chain) was found in a study of T cell responses to AZD1222 COVID-19 vaccine. Clones were sequenced by immunoSEQ multiplex PCR, and TCRdb holds only the in-frame ones, with some missing. The sample has 150,000 to 200,000 clones, around 90% seen once; the top ten hold 11%. V was cut by 6 bases and J by 2 bases, with 14 bases left in between. This CDR3 contains 15 residues. CDR1 is MNHEY and CDR2 is SVGAGI in the germline V gene. Overall study findings and caveats: White British people made up most donors, females outnumbered males, and clonal diversity was possibly underestimated.

This clone has a single count. Its antigen remains unidentified. The input for sequencing was peripheral blood, taken 28 days after the second AZD1222 dose. This chain joins TRBV6-5 and TRBJ1-5, with unresolved D. The sequence was collected from an adult who received the AZD1222 COVID-19 vaccine. CDR3 residues: CASSRRGMGNQPQHF. For the CDR3, the DNA is TGTGCCAGCAGCCGACGGGGAATGGGCAATCAGCCCCAGCATTTT.